This T cell receptor (beta chain) was found in a study of shared clonotypes between healthy human individuals. Study details: A couple of women and a few men aged 18 to 49 made up the donors.

Profiling relied on immunoSEQ multiplex PCR, and the TCRdb table lists in-frame clones only, not all of them. The sample holds under 850,000 clones, over 90% seen once. Turning to this clone: Its antigen is unknown.

Study-wide results and caveats: On the whole, naive subsets had larger estimated richness than memory subsets had. Shared clonotypes: roughly 4.5% naive CD4, about 3.5% naive CD8, 2.3% memory CD4, 0.4% to 0.5% memory CD8.

The naive CD8 population came from CD45RO-negative cells selected for CCR7, without terminally differentiated effector memory CD45RA+ cells. Recent acute infections and vaccinations were absent in the healthy HIV-negative adult donors. This TCR derives from a man between 25 and 39 years old in good health. The material sequenced was naive CD8+ T cells sorted from blood.

The CDR3 reads CAISDYGTGGMPLYEQYF. The CDR3 DNA reads as TGTGCCATCAGTGACTATGGGACAGGGGGGATGCCCCTCTACGAGCAGTACTTC. This chain joins TRBV10-3 and TRBJ2-7, with 11 bases matching TRBD1. After removal of 3 bases from V and 3 bases from J, the junction contained 13 bases not matched to a gene. Germline V gene data show CDR1 as ENHRY and CDR2 as SYGVKD. CDR3 length: 18 residues.